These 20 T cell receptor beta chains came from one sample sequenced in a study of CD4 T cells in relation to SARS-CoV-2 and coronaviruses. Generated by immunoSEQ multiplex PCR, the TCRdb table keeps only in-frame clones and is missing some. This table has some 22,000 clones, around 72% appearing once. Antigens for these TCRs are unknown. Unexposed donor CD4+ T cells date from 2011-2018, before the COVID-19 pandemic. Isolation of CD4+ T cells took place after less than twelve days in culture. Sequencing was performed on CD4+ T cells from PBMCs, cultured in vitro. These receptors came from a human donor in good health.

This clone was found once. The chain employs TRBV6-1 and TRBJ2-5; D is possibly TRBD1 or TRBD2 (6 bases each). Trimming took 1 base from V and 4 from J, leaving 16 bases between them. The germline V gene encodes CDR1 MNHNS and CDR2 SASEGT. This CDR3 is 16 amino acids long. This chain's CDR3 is CASSEGSGGGRETQYF. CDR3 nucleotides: TGTGCCAGCAGTGAAGGGAGTGGTGGGGGGCGAGAGACCCAGTACTTC.

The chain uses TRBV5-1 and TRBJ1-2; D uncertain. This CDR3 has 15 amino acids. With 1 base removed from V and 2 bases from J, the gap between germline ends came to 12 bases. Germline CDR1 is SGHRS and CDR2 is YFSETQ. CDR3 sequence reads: CASSLIRGSNYGYTF. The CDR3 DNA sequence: TGCGCCAGCAGCTTGATCCGTGGGAGCAACTATGGCTACACCTTC.

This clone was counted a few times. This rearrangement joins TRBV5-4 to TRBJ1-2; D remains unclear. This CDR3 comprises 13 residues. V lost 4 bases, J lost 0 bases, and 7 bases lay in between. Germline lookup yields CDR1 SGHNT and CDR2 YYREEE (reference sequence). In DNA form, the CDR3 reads TGTGCCAGCAGCAACCCCACTAACTATGGCTACACCTTC. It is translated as CASSNPTNYGYTF.

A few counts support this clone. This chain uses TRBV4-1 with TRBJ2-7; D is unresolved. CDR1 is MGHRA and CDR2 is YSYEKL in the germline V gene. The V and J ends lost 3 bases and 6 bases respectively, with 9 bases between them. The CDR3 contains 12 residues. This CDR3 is CASSHIGSEQYF. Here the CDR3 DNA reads TGCGCCAGCAGCCATATCGGGTCCGAGCAGTACTTC.

For the CDR3, the DNA is TGTGCCAGCAGTCTTTCCGGGACAACTACTGAAGCTTTCTTT. Protein product: CASSLSGTTTEAFF. This chain links TRBV6-2 or TRBV6-3 with TRBJ1-1, with D maybe TRBD1 (6 bases). This CDR3 has 14 residues. The germline CDR1 and CDR2 sequences are MNHEY and SVGEGT. V was clipped by 5 bases and J by 5 bases, with 15 bases between them.

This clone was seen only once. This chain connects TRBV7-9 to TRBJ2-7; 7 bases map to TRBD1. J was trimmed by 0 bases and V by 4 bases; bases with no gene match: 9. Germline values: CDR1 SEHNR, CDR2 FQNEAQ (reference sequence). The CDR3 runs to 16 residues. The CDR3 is CASSSTGTVNSYEQYF. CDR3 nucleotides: TGTGCCAGCAGCTCCACGGGGACAGTCAACTCCTACGAGCAGTACTTC.

CDR3 DNA sequence: TGTGCCAGTAACCTCGGGACAGGCCAAGAGACCCAGTACTTC. Its protein product is CASNLGTGQETQYF. V gene TRBV19 combines with J gene TRBJ2-5; 8 bases align to TRBD1. Germline CDR1 reads LNHDA; CDR2 reads SQIVND (reference sequence). The trim removed 7 bases at V and 1 base at J, leaving 5 bases unmatched. The CDR3 has 14 residues.

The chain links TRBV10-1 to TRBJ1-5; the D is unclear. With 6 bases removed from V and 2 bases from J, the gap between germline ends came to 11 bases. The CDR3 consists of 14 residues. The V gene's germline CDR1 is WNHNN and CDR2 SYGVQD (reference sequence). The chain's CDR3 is CASREARCNQPQHF. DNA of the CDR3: TGCGCCAGCAGAGAAGCACGGTGCAATCAGCCCCAGCATTTT.

The CDR3 sequence is CASGLAMRRYNEQFF. The CDR3, as DNA: TGTGCTAGTGGTTTGGCCATGCGGCGGTACAATGAGCAGTTCTTC. This chain links TRBV12-5 with TRBJ2-1; D is undetermined. V was cut by 1 base and J by 4 bases, with 11 bases left in between. Per the germline V gene, CDR1 is LGHNT and CDR2 is FRNRAP. The CDR3 contains 15 residues.

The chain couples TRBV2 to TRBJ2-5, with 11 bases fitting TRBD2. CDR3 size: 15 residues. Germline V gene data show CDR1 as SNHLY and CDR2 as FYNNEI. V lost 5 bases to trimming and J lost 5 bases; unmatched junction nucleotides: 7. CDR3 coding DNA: TGTGCCAGCAGTCCCTTACTAGCGGGAGTTGAGACCCAGTACTTC. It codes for CASSPLLAGVETQYF.

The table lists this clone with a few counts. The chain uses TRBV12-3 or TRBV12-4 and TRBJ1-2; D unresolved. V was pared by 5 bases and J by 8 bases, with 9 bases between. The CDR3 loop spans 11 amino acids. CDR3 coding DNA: TGTGCCAGCAGTCGGACGAGAGGCTACACCTTC. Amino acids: CASSRTRGYTF.

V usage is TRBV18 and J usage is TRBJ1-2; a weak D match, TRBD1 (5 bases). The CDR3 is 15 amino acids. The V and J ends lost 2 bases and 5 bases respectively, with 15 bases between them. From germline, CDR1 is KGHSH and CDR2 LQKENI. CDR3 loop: CASSPGGTLGYGYTF. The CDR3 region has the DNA TGTGCCAGCTCACCAGGAGGGACCCTTGGGTATGGCTACACCTTC.

DNA of the CDR3: TGCAGCGTTGGAACAGATGGAAACACCATATATTTT. It codes for CSVGTDGNTIYF. The chain links TRBV29-1 to TRBJ1-3; the D is unclear. The length of the CDR3 is 12 residues. Trimming removed 4 bases at V and 3 bases at J, with 7 bases between. CDR1 and CDR2 from the germline V gene are SQVTM and ANQGSEA.

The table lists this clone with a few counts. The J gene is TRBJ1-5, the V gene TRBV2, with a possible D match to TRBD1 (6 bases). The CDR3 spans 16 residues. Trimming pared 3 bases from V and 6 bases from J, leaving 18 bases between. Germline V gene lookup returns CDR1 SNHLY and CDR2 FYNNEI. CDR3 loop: CASSEWVRGGGQPQHF. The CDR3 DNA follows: TGTGCCAGCAGTGAGTGGGTACGGGGAGGGGGTCAGCCCCAGCATTTT.

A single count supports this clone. The CDR3 DNA is TGTGCCAGCAGTTACACCCCTCAGGGTAATGATCGCAGCTACACCTTC. This sequence encodes CASSYTPQGNDRSYTF. The J gene is TRBJ1-2, the V gene TRBV6-2 or TRBV6-3; possibly TRBD1 for D (5 bases). Germline V gene data show CDR1 as MNHEY and CDR2 as SVGEGT. V was shortened by 2 bases and J by 9 bases, with 22 bases between the two germline ends. This CDR3 is built from 16 residues.

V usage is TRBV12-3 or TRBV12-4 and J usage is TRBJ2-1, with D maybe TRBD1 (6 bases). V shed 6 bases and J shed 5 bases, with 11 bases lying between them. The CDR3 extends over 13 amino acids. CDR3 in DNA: TGTGCCAGCAGCCTTGACAGGAACAATGAGCAGTTCTTC. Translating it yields CASSLDRNNEQFF.

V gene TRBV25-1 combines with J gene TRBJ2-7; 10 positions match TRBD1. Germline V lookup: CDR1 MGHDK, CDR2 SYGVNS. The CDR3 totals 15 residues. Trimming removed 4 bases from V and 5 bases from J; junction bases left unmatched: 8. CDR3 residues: CASSVRQGARNEQYF. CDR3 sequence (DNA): TGTGCCAGCAGTGTGCGACAGGGGGCGCGAAACGAGCAGTACTTC.

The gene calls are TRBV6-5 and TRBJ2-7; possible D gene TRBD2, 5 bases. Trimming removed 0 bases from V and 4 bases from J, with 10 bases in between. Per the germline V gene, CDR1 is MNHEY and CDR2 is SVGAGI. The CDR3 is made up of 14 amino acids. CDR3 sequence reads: CASSYSNGEYEQYF. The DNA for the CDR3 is TGTGCCAGCAGTTACTCGAACGGGGAGTACGAGCAGTACTTC.

CDR3 region: CASSISKGIVPAFF. The CDR3 bases are TGTGCCAGTAGTATTAGTAAGGGGATTGTACCAGCTTTCTTT. This chain joins TRBV19 and TRBJ1-1, with D possibly being TRBD1 (5 bases). Trimming shortened V by 3 bases and J by 10 bases, and 18 bases separated the two germline ends. This CDR3 has 14 residues. The V gene's germline CDR1 is LNHDA and CDR2 SQIVND (reference sequence).

CDR3 sequence reads: CASSLAGVSYEQYF. The CDR3 nucleotides are TGCGCCAGCAGCTTGGCGGGGGTATCCTACGAGCAGTACTTC. The genes are TRBV5-1 and TRBJ2-7; TRBD2 is a possible D gene (6 bases). The CDR3 sequence is 14 residues long. V was shortened by 0 bases and J by 1 base, with 8 bases between the two germline ends. Germline CDR1 reads SGHRS; CDR2 reads YFSETQ.